These T cell receptor beta chains were read from a single sample in a study of cytomegalovirus exposure and HLA in healthy donors. Generated by immunoSEQ multiplex PCR, the TCRdb table keeps only in-frame clones and is missing some. The table shows about 160,000 clones, with less than 90% occurring only once. Source material: PBMCs. The receptors shown here come from a woman in her twenties or thirties in good health and CMV-seronegative. Both conserved end residues are part of each CDR3. A D gene is named only where the DNA matches it firmly. Size is stated for part of the rows, as once, few or many counts, or as a class when the clone is expanded.

v_call	d_call	clone_size	j_call	cdr3_aa	cdr3_nt
TRBV6-1	NA	NA	TRBJ2-3	CASRDFSTDTQYF	TGTGCCAGCAGGGACTTTAGCACAGATACGCAGTATTTT
TRBV16	NA	NA	TRBJ1-5	CASSQLLWGSYDSNQPQHF	TGTGCCAGCAGCCAACTTCTTTGGGGCTCCTATGATAGCAATCAGCCCCAGCATTTT
TRBV19	NA	few	TRBJ1-5	CASSINRDRNQPQHF	TGTGCCAGTAGTATAAACAGGGACCGAAATCAGCCCCAGCATTTT
TRBV13	NA	NA	TRBJ2-1	CASSLGGGRYNEQFF	TGTGCCAGCAGCTTAGGCGGGGGCAGATACAATGAGCAGTTCTTC
TRBV5-1	TRBD1	NA	TRBJ2-1	CASSLEGQPNPRTYNEQFF	TGCGCCAGCAGCTTGGAGGGACAGCCTAACCCTAGGACCTACAATGAGCAGTTCTTC
TRBV11-2	TRBD1	few	TRBJ2-2	CASSFGQGANTGELFF	TGTGCCAGCAGCTTCGGACAGGGGGCGAACACCGGGGAGCTGTTTTTT
TRBV7-2	NA	NA	TRBJ1-2	CASSPRTGANYGYTF	TGTGCCAGCAGCCCACGGACGGGAGCTAACTATGGCTACACCTTC
TRBV25-1	TRBD1	once	TRBJ1-2	CASSETGTGYGYTF	TGTGCCAGCAGTGAAACCGGGACAGGGTATGGCTACACCTTC
TRBV9	NA	NA	TRBJ2-5	CASSDPGTGLQEETQYF	TGTGCCAGCAGCGACCCCGGAACGGGACTCCAAGAAGAGACCCAGTACTTC
TRBV6-1	NA	NA	TRBJ2-1	CASSELNAKEQFF	TGTGCCAGCAGTGAGCTTAACGCGAAAGAGCAGTTCTTC
TRBV7-9	NA	NA	TRBJ1-6	CASRRWSSPLHF	TGTGCCAGCAGGCGATGGAGTTCACCCCTCCACTTT
TRBV5-6	NA	NA	TRBJ1-2	CASSLVSRSGYTF	TGTGCCAGCAGCTTAGTTTCGAGGTCTGGCTACACCTTC
TRBV28	TRBD1	NA	TRBJ1-2	CASRPTGEDGYTF	TGTGCCAGCAGACCGACAGGGGAAGACGGCTACACCTTC
TRBV5-1	TRBD2	NA	TRBJ2-2	CASSLLRLAGKIGTGELFF	TGCGCCAGCAGCTTGCTTCGACTAGCGGGGAAGATTGGGACCGGGGAGCTGTTTTTT
TRBV28	TRBD1	NA	TRBJ1-5	CASRTGESQHF	TGTGCCAGCAGAACAGGGGAGTCCCAGCATTTT
TRBV27	NA	once	TRBJ1-4	CASSLTSRDEKLFF	TGTGCCAGCAGTTTAACCAGTCGGGATGAAAAACTGTTTTTT
TRBV15	TRBD1	NA	TRBJ2-7	CATSRRQGRYEQYF	TGTGCCACCAGCAGAAGACAGGGGAGATACGAGCAGTACTTC
TRBV7-9	NA	NA	TRBJ1-1	CASSPSIEAFF	TGTGCCAGCAGCCCGTCTATTGAAGCTTTCTTT
TRBV6-4	TRBD2	many	TRBJ2-3	CASSGTAGGTDTQYF	TGTGCCAGCAGTGGGACAGCGGGGGGCACAGATACGCAGTATTTT
TRBV5-1	NA	NA	TRBJ1-6	CASSQEHVSPLHF	TGCGCCAGCAGCCAAGAACATGTTTCACCCCTCCACTTT
TRBV4-2	TRBD1	once	TRBJ1-4	CASSPYDQQGLNEKLFF	TGTGCCAGCAGCCCTTACGACCAACAGGGGCTAAATGAAAAACTGTTTTTT
TRBV2	NA	NA	TRBJ1-1	CASSEVSQNTEAFF	TGTGCCAGCAGTGAAGTATCACAGAACACTGAAGCTTTCTTT
TRBV7-6	TRBD1	NA	TRBJ1-1	CASSPAGTGPFEAFF	TGTGCCAGCAGCCCCGCGGGGACAGGCCCATTTGAAGCTTTCTTT
TRBV7-2	TRBD2	NA	TRBJ2-7	CASSSTASGVYEQYF	TGTGCCAGCAGCTCTACTGCTAGCGGCGTCTACGAGCAGTACTTC
TRBV25-1	NA	NA	TRBJ1-1	CASRGVGMNTEAFF	TGTGCCAGCAGAGGAGTGGGCATGAACACTGAAGCTTTCTTT
TRBV7-2	TRBD1	once	TRBJ1-6	CASSSDRANNSPLHF	TGTGCCAGCAGCTCGGACAGGGCGAATAATTCACCCCTCCACTTT
TRBV7-5	NA	NA	TRBJ1-1	CARSPRPEAFF	TGTGCCAGAAGCCCCCGACCTGAAGCTTTCTTT
TRBV28	NA	NA	TRBJ2-7	CASGAISYEQYF	TGTGCCAGCGGAGCGATTTCCTACGAGCAGTACTTC
TRBV19	NA	NA	TRBJ1-5	CASSWDIYSNQPQHF	TGTGCCAGTAGTTGGGACATCTATAGCAATCAGCCCCAGCATTTT
TRBV28	TRBD2	NA	TRBJ2-1	CASSRGLPSYNEQFF	TGTGCCAGCAGCCGGGGACTACCTTCCTACAATGAGCAGTTCTTC
TRBV7-9	TRBD1	once	TRBJ2-1	CASSKRTGGEPYNEQFF	TGTGCCAGCAGCAAGCGGACAGGGGGCGAGCCCTACAATGAGCAGTTCTTC
TRBV7-2	NA	once	TRBJ1-2	CASSLDRNVLSNYGYTF	TGTGCCAGCAGCCTCGACAGGAACGTCCTTAGTAACTATGGCTACACCTTC
TRBV4-1	NA	NA	TRBJ2-7	CASSKGAGLEQYF	TGCGCCAGCAGCAAAGGGGCCGGCCTCGAGCAGTACTTC
TRBV9	NA	once	TRBJ2-5	CASSVASTAGRETQYF	TGTGCCAGCAGCGTAGCTAGCACCGCAGGGCGCGAGACCCAGTACTTC
TRBV30	NA	NA	TRBJ2-5	CAWSPPAAVQETQYF	TGTGCCTGGAGTCCGCCTGCCGCGGTCCAAGAGACCCAGTACTTC
TRBV27	TRBD2	NA	TRBJ2-1	CASSMTTSGGGNEQFF	TGTGCCAGCAGTATGACCACTAGCGGGGGGGGGAATGAGCAGTTCTTC
TRBV2	TRBD1	NA	TRBJ2-3	CASSGQGYTDTQYF	TGTGCCAGCAGCGGACAGGGGTATACAGATACGCAGTATTTT